These T cell receptor beta chains were read from a single sample in a study of cytomegalovirus exposure and HLA in healthy donors. TCRdb's table, derived via immunoSEQ multiplex PCR, lists solely in-frame clones and lacks some. This sample yields some 120,000 clones, of which 70% to 80% are seen a single time; approximately 1.2% belongs to the top ten. Sequenced input: PBMCs. The source is a man aged 45-65 years in good health and CMV-seronegative. Each CDR3 is given without its conserved first and last residue.

J gene | V gene | CDR3 protein
TRBJ2-7 | TRBV21-1 | ASSPPGVFSYEQY
TRBJ2-1 | TRBV4-1 | ASSSRDYYNEQF
TRBJ2-7 | TRBV6-5 | ASSPAGVSDEQY
TRBJ2-5 | TRBV9 | ASSVGTSGKQTQY
TRBJ1-2 | TRBV4-1 | ASSQGQGRVAYGYT
TRBJ1-2 | TRBV6-6 | ASSLGTGGSGYT
TRBJ2-7 | TRBV6-1 | ASSEQGGEQY
TRBJ2-2 | TRBV27 | ASRRRTSTVNTGELF
TRBJ2-1 | TRBV11-2 | ASIQGLGSLPSYNEQF
TRBJ2-7 | TRBV27 | ASSLGRGNEQY
TRBJ2-7 | TRBV6-1 | ASSEELAGIRY
TRBJ2-6 | TRBV5-6 | ASSWGRSGGANVLT
TRBJ1-1 | TRBV29-1 | SVGNTEAF
TRBJ2-2 | TRBV28 | ASSRRGRGTGELF
TRBJ1-6 | TRBV5-1 | ASSLSGQGIWNSPLH
TRBJ2-1 | TRBV7-9 | ASSLGTSGYNEQF
TRBJ2-2 | TRBV28 | ASSYTMPLLSGRYEINTGELF
TRBJ2-6 | TRBV19 | ATSPPAPGVKDSGANVLT
TRBJ2-5 | TRBV5-1 | ASSLGLVAQETQY
TRBJ1-2 | TRBV4-1 | ASSQSQGATYGYT
TRBJ2-7 | TRBV2 | ASSEAGLAGSYEQY
TRBJ2-3 | TRBV10-3 | AISAKLAGDTQY
TRBJ2-5 | TRBV2 | ARPGTEGETQY
TRBJ2-7 | TRBV6-1 | ASTWRTSTEQY
TRBJ2-1 | TRBV9 | ASSVDSGNYNEQF
TRBJ1-5 | TRBV19 | ASSQDNQPQH
TRBJ2-1 | TRBV5-6 | ASSFRTSGSSYNEQF
TRBJ2-5 | TRBV5-4 | ASSSKGGGGETQY
TRBJ2-7 | TRBV11-2 | ASSFQGSASGEQY
TRBJ2-7 | TRBV28 | ASGLAQSYEQY
TRBJ2-2 | TRBV7-2 | ASSLVMARRGELF
TRBJ2-7 | TRBV7-2 | ASSLAGGPYEQY
TRBJ2-7 | TRBV5-1 | ASSLVLAGASYEQY
TRBJ2-1 | TRBV28 | ASTKRGTDNEQF
TRBJ1-6 | TRBV6-5 | ASRIGDSPLH
TRBJ2-1 | TRBV5-1 | ASSRGDRRNEQF
TRBJ2-1 | TRBV4-1 | ASSPLGVQTGDEQF
TRBJ2-3 | TRBV5-1 | ASSVAGYTDTQY
TRBJ2-7 | TRBV5-4 | ASSLGGRDYEQY
TRBJ1-1 | TRBV25-1 | ASSSDRGYSFGIEAF
TRBJ2-1 | TRBV5-1 | ASSRLAGGLDGQF
TRBJ1-1 | TRBV6-5 | ASSPHQGGNTEAF
TRBJ1-2 | TRBV5-1 | ASSEGQGHYGYT
TRBJ2-3 | TRBV5-4 | ASSPPGGAASGRADTQY
TRBJ2-1 | TRBV10-1 | ASSEFPRGAHNEQF
TRBJ2-5 | TRBV2 | ASSLAGVETQY
TRBJ2-7 | TRBV4-2 | ASSQEKQGYEQY
TRBJ1-3 | TRBV6-1 | ASSSPGQVGNTIY
TRBJ1-3 | TRBV13 | ASSLQGGYSGNTIY
TRBJ2-5 | TRBV28 | ASSRRTYQETQY
TRBJ2-1 | TRBV5-8 | ASSPRQGAGDSYNEQF
TRBJ2-1 | TRBV5-6 | ASSLGQRGNEQF
TRBJ2-5 | TRBV7-2 | ASSLSAAQETQY
TRBJ1-1 | TRBV6-6 | ASAPGVLNTEAF
TRBJ2-7 | TRBV5-1 | ASSWEGNEQY
TRBJ2-7 | TRBV2 | ASRPQTYEQY
TRBJ2-1 | TRBV11-2 | ASSLGPQQF
TRBJ1-5 | TRBV6-1 | ASRIDRGGNQPQH
TRBJ1-4 | TRBV15 | ATSRGGGSNEKLF